This TCR beta chain was sequenced for a study of shared clonotypes between healthy human individuals (TCRdb year 2020). The study in broad terms: The cohort included a few men and a couple of women between 18 and 49 years of age. For each donor, CD4 naive and CD4 memory were each given three plates, CD8 naive was given two plates, and CD8 memory was given one plate. Leukapheresis yielded between about 0.94 and 8.9 billion PBMCs per donor. To increase sequencing depth and limit assay-specific biases, TCR repertoire library preparation and sequencing were carried out by different laboratories using diverse techniques. Blood TCR repertoires of a handful of healthy adults were deeply sequenced to estimate repertoire size and the extent of clonotype sharing between individuals. General study outcomes and caveats: Naive subsets generally had larger estimated clonotype richness than memory subsets did. Only blood was sampled, and tissue TCR repertoires likely differ from those in blood. Clonotypes shared by all four sorted-subset donors showed higher generation probabilities than non-shared clonotypes. Across a few donors, approximately 5% of naive CD4, approximately 3.5% of naive CD8, 2.3% of memory CD4, and approximately 0.4% of memory CD8 clonotypes were shared. Even with the large sequencing depth, rarefaction of the sorted-subset datasets indicated that sequencing was incomplete. Pairwise subsampling indicated that sequencing depth was expected to affect the degree of clonotype sharing among donors. Because the study included a small number of donors, the genetic and exposure-history diversity represented was limited.

The donors were healthy, HIV-negative adults with no recently reported acute infections or vaccinations. Only Caucasian adults living in Nashville, Tennessee, USA were represented among the donors. CD4+ T cells were enriched by magnetic negative selection, after which naive cells were positively selected on CD45RA and the negative fraction was taken as the memory subset. After blood collection by leukapheresis, PBMCs were isolated using Ficoll-Histopaque density gradient centrifugation and then cryopreserved in the vapor phase of liquid nitrogen. Analytical flow cytometry was used to check the purity and quantity of every magnetically sorted T cell population. From each sorted fraction, genomic DNA was isolated and quantified by UV absorbance on a Nanodrop 2000c. The CDR3 runs 13 residues from the cysteine to the phenylalanine. The only DNA kept is the CDR3, 39 bases in frame from the first base. A distance of 9 bases separates the germline ends of V and J, which lose 3 bases and 6 bases respectively. From a lookup of the germline V gene, CDR1 and CDR2 are SGDLS and YYNGEE.

This clone has only one observation. Its antigen remains undetermined. Base qualities are not at hand, and no much larger clone is one base apart. TCR CDR3 regions were amplified from genomic DNA by multiplex PCR using the deep immunoSEQ assay. Extracted genomic DNA from each cell subset was spread evenly across all wells of several immunoSEQ 96-well plates, with each plate serving as a replicate. For sorted subsets, roughly 190 ng of genomic DNA, equivalent to around 31,000 T cell genomes, went into each replicate PCR. The purified libraries were quantified using a Qubit 3.0 fluorometer, sized with a Bioanalyzer 2100, and then quantified again using the KAPA Library Quantification kit. Every immunoSEQ 96-well plate was sequenced on a dedicated single-read 150-cycle Illumina NextSeq 550 flow cell. In the original analysis: The immunoSEQ output contained only junctional sequences without quality scores, so filtering could not match that applied to full-length reads. Sequences were annotated with PyIR, a Python wrapper for IgBLAST v1.9, and V/J genes and CDR3 were assigned using IMGT germline references. Any read was removed if the V/J assignment was weak (E-value above 1e-6), the CDR3 was missing, or the read contained stop codons, out-of-frame junctions, or ambiguous translated residues. A V3J clonotype was defined by an identical inferred V gene, J gene, and CDR3 amino acid sequence. To compute the percentage overlap between repertoires, the number of shared unique clonotypes was divided by the size of the smaller repertoire. RTK rarefaction, the Chao1 estimator, and Recon v2.1 estimates of unobserved clonotypes were used to assess repertoire richness. Generation probabilities were computed with OLGA for all TCRbeta clonotypes obtained by the gDNA method from a few donors. TCRdb mirrors the immuneACCESS table, restricted to in-frame sequences. Some clones are absent from its copies; in checked studies, under half trace to an unresolved V gene, and the reason for the others is unknown. The DNA was the basis for D and trimming; V, J and clone size are from that table. The sample includes millions of clones, with 90% to 95% observed a single time. Of the sample, 0.11% to 0.15% is held by the ten largest clones.

Sequencing was carried out using naive CD4+ T cells sorted from blood. Per the publication, the cell subset or site label means: CD45RA+ positively selected. The clonotype originates from a man in his late teens or twenties in good health. The chain is encoded by TRBV9 joined to TRBJ2-2, and TRBD2 may be the D gene, going by 5 matching bases. The sequenced DNA: TGTGCCAGCAGCGCCACTAGTCCCGGGGAGCTGTTTTTT. Translation gives CASSATSPGELFF.